This T cell receptor (beta chain) is drawn from a study of cytomegalovirus exposure and HLA in healthy donors. Both 60 Vbeta primers and 13 Jbeta primers went into the PCR. Clones were read by immunoSEQ multiplex PCR, and TCRdb kept only the in-frame ones, dropping some. The data hold about 96,000 clones, with over 70% observed a single time. This receptor was identified in a man between 50 and 59 years old in good health and CMV-seropositive. The specimen sequenced was PBMCs.

Written as DNA, the CDR3 is TGTGCCAGCACCTTACCCGGACAGTCTAGCGGCTACACCTTC. Amino acids: CASTLPGQSSGYTF. The chain joins TRBV2 to TRBJ1-2; D is perhaps TRBD1 (6 bases). Germline V gene sequence: CDR1 SNHLY, CDR2 FYNNEI. The V gene lost 7 bases and the J gene lost 8 bases, with 20 bases spanning the gap. The CDR3 runs to 14 residues.